This T cell receptor (beta chain) comes out of a study of T cells in Graves' hyperthyroidism and ophthalmopathy. J lost 3 bases, V lost 7 bases, and 8 bases had no gene match. CDR3 length: 16 amino acids. CDR1 and CDR2 (germline): SQVTM, ANQGSEA. The investigators amplified TCR beta CDR3 regions from RNA transcripts. With the HTBI primer set, the TCR CDR3 went through a first round of RT-PCR. One entry per CDR3 protein results from TCRdb running MiXCR on the multiplex PCR reads. The sample has 700,000 or so distinct CDR3 sequences, over 15% seen once. The TCR sequence derives from a man aged 18 to 30 with Graves' hyperthyroidism. The genes are TRBV29-1 and TRBJ2-1; 14 positions agree with TRBD2. Sequenced sample: blood. For the CDR3, the DNA is TGCAGCGAATCCGGGACTAGCGGGAGTAGCTACAATGAGCAGTTCTTC. Translated, it gives CSESGTSGSSYNEQFF.